This T cell receptor beta chain is drawn from a study of blood T cells in healthy people across ages. Next came a second PCR, run for about 7 to 12 cycles, which used a sample-barcoded 5' primer along with a J-beta primer mix. MiXCR was run by TCRdb on the 5' RACE reads, yielding one entry per CDR3 protein. The table shows about 800,000 distinct CDR3 sequences, with just under 25% occurring only once. Trimming removed 3 bases at V and 2 bases at J, with 7 bases between. This CDR3 spans 13 amino acids. Per the germline V gene, CDR1 is GTSNPN and CDR2 is SVGIG (reference sequence). These data were also filed under a second study, of T cells of mothers and their children. That paper states: For each mother, over 8 million TCR beta CDR3 reads were obtained, and for each child, approximately 3 million.

This TCR was recovered from a boy younger than 18 in good health. The J gene is TRBJ1-4, the V gene TRBV30; no firm D call. Sequenced input: blood. Here the CDR3 reads CAWSLVTNEKLFF. The DNA for the CDR3 is TGTGCCTGGAGCCTCGTCACTAATGAAAAACTGTTTTTT. The full variable domain, with the rest looked up from reference TRBV30 and TRBJ1-4, is SQTIHQWPATLVQPVGSPLSLECTVEGTSNPNLYWYRQAAGRGLQLLFYSVGIGQISSEVPQNLSASRPQDRQFILSSKKLLLSDSGFYLCAWSLVTNEKLFFGSGTQLSVL.